These 21 T cell receptor beta chains were all obtained from the same sample, sequenced in a study of cytomegalovirus exposure and HLA in healthy donors. The study ran its PCR with 60 Vbeta and 13 Jbeta primers. Only in-frame clones appear in the TCRdb table, and some are missing; sequencing was by immunoSEQ multiplex PCR. The top ten clones hold roughly 51% of a sample with 50,000 to 65,000 clones, around 75% of them seen once. Sequencing was done on a sample of PBMCs. The receptor set was obtained from a man aged 45-65 years in good health and CMV-seropositive.

To note about this clone: Without the conserved terminal phenylalanine or tryptophan, this CDR3 likely stems from a read error. The chain recombines TRBV29-1 with TRBJ1-1; no definite D call. In germline, CDR1 is SQVTM, CDR2 ANQGSEA. The V and J ends lost 8 bases and 3 bases respectively, with 22 bases between them. The CDR3 runs 15 residues. DNA of the CDR3: TGCAGCTCCCGCTTTATTGGCTCGGCAGACACTGAAGCTTTCTTG. The encoded protein is CSSRFIGSADTEAFL.

This clone turned up a few times. The rearrangement uses TRBV4-1 and TRBJ2-1; D perhaps matches TRBD2 (5 bases). Looked up from germline, CDR1 is MGHRA and CDR2 is YSYEKL. V gave up 0 bases and J gave up 4 bases, with 16 bases separating them. The CDR3 totals 17 residues. This chain's CDR3 is CASSQEGSGRKYNEQFF. The CDR3 DNA reads as TGCGCCAGCAGCCAAGAGGGGAGCGGCAGAAAATACAATGAGCAGTTCTTC.

V gene TRBV2 combines with J gene TRBJ1-1; TRBD1 is a possible D gene (6 bases). This CDR3 is built from 15 residues. V shed 7 bases and J shed 5 bases, with 20 bases lying between them. Germline V gene data show CDR1 as SNHLY and CDR2 as FYNNEI. The CDR3 DNA follows: TGTGCCAGCACCACTTTCCGGGGGGCGAATACTGAAGCTTTCTTT. Amino acid sequence: CASTTFRGANTEAFF.

The gene calls are TRBV10-2 and TRBJ2-7; 11 nucleotides line up with TRBD1. The CDR3 spans 15 residues. Germline V lookup: CDR1 WSHSY, CDR2 SAAADI. V lost 7 bases to trimming and J lost 3 bases; unmatched junction nucleotides: 8. The CDR3 region has the DNA TGCGCCAGCACCGACCGGGACAGGGGGATCTACGAGCAGTACTTC. Translating it yields CASTDRDRGIYEQYF.

Only a few counts were recorded for this clone. Germline and junction disagree at one end, which may indicate a read error. Other DNA sequences in this sample translate to the same CDR3. The V call is TRBV4-3, the J call TRBJ2-1; D remains unclear. CDR1 LGHNA and CDR2 YSLEER come from the germline V gene. The CDR3 sequence is 17 residues long. This CDR3 is CASSQDLILLIYNEQFF. The CDR3 nucleotides read TGCGCAAGCAGCCAAGATCTGATCCTACTCATATACAATGAGCAGTTCTTC.

The genes are TRBV14 and TRBJ1-4; tentative D call: TRBD1 (6 bases). The CDR3 is 16 residues long. V lost 3 bases and J lost 0, with 11 bases in between. The V gene's germline CDR1 is SGHDN and CDR2 FVKESK. The CDR3, as DNA: TGTGCCAGCAGCCAGGAAGGGGGGGCAACTAATGAAAAACTGTTTTTT. Protein product: CASSQEGGATNEKLFF.

The chain uses TRBV4-3 and TRBJ2-7, with D perhaps TRBD2 (5 bases). The CDR3 totals 19 residues. V was pared by 0 bases and J by 2 bases, with 23 bases between. Germline V gives CDR1 LGHNA, CDR2 YSLEER. The CDR3 here is CASSQDFVLDSTWAYEQYF. The DNA of the CDR3 is TGCGCCAGCAGCCAAGATTTTGTCCTGGACTCCACGTGGGCCTACGAGCAGTACTTC.

V is TRBV2 and J is TRBJ1-5, with a tentative D call TRBD1 (5 bases). Germline V gene data show CDR1 as SNHLY and CDR2 as FYNNEI. There are 14 residues in the CDR3. V dropped 4 bases and J dropped 4 bases, with 11 bases sitting between them. CDR3 loop: CASSGQTNNQPQHF. CDR3 sequence (DNA): TGTGCCAGCAGTGGACAGACGAATAATCAGCCCCAGCATTTT.

This chain joins TRBV28 and TRBJ1-5, with TRBD1 identical over 7 bases. Germline CDR1 and CDR2: MDHEN and SYDVKM. The CDR3 is 16 residues long. The V segment lost 5 bases and the J segment 0 bases; nucleotides outside the gene matches: 7. The CDR3 region is CASSPPGTVSNQPQHF. CDR3 DNA sequence: TGTGCCAGCAGTCCCCCCGGGACAGTTAGCAATCAGCCCCAGCATTTT.

There are a few counts of this clone. This chain links TRBV19 with TRBJ1-4; no reliable D call. CDR1 is LNHDA, CDR2 SQIVND, per germline (reference sequence). The germline V and J ends were trimmed by 5 bases and 7 bases, with 8 bases remaining between them. CDR3 length equals 12 residues. The CDR3 loop is CASSLASEKLFF. The CDR3 DNA is TGTGCCAGTAGTCTGGCCAGTGAAAAACTGTTTTTT.

This clone was seen once. The chain uses TRBV6-5 and TRBJ1-6, with D possibly matching TRBD1 (5 bases). The ends were cut back, 6 bases at V and 6 bases at J, with 12 bases in the middle. In germline, CDR1 is MNHEY, CDR2 SVGAGI. The CDR3 length is 14 residues. CDR3 DNA: TGTGCCAGCAGCCCCCGGGGGACTAATTCACCCCTCCACTTT. Encoded protein: CASSPRGTNSPLHF.

The chain is built from TRBV6-6 and TRBJ2-7, with D possibly being TRBD1 (6 bases). Germline CDR1 is MNHNY and CDR2 is SVGAGI (reference sequence). V lost 3 bases and J lost 3, with 12 bases in between. This CDR3 is 14 amino acids long. The CDR3 nucleotides are TGTGCCAGCAGTTATGGACAGACACTCTACGAGCAGTACTTC. Protein: CASSYGQTLYEQYF.

This clone has just a few counts. A read error may produce the germline difference seen at one junction end. This rearrangement joins TRBV4-1 to TRBJ2-7; D not resolved. There are 16 residues in the CDR3. Germline CDR1 is MGHRA and CDR2 is YSYEKL. CDR3 amino acids: CASSQDAGKGYYEQSF. CDR3 coding DNA: TGCGCCAGCAGCCAAGACGCCGGAAAAGGCTACTACGAGCAGTCCTTC.

This clone turned up a few times. The V gene is TRBV4-3, the J gene TRBJ2-7, with 7 bases identical to TRBD1. CDR1 is LGHNA and CDR2 is YSLEER in the germline V gene. The CDR3 contains 18 residues. V dropped 1 base and J dropped 7; count of bases not matched to a gene: 19. In DNA, the CDR3 is TGCGCCAGCAGCCAAGCGAGAGCCGCAGGGGGTCCCCTCGGAGAGCAGTACTTC. It translates to CASSQARAAGGPLGEQYF.

This clone appeared a few times. This rearrangement joins TRBV9 to TRBJ1-4; 9 bases are a match to TRBD1. The junction had 6 bases not matched to a gene; V was cut back by 3 bases and J by 6 bases. CDR1 is SGDLS and CDR2 is YYNGEE in the germline V gene. The CDR3 runs 15 residues. The CDR3 coding sequence is TGTGCCAGCAGCGACGGGACAGGGCGTCATGAAAAACTGTTTTTT. It codes for CASSDGTGRHEKLFF.

The CDR3 region is CASSLVARKANYGYTF. The CDR3 bases are TGTGCCAGCAGCTTGGTAGCAAGAAAGGCTAACTATGGCTACACCTTC. The chain is built from TRBV5-6 and TRBJ1-2; D is uncertain. CDR1 is SGHDT and CDR2 is YYEEEE in the germline V gene. The CDR3 has 16 amino acids. The V end was cut by 0 bases, the J end by 0 bases, with 12 bases between.

The sample holds a few counts of this clone. The chain combines TRBV27 with TRBJ1-2; tentatively, D is TRBD1 (5 bases). This CDR3 has 14 amino acids. Looked up from germline, CDR1 is MNHEY and CDR2 is SMNVEV (reference sequence). The V and J ends lost 4 bases and 8 bases respectively, with 17 bases between them. The CDR3 sequence is CASSYSNSGPGYTF. The CDR3 DNA reads as TGTGCCAGCAGTTACTCGAACTCAGGGCCCGGCTACACCTTC.

This chain connects TRBV6-5 to TRBJ2-7; 9 bases are a match to TRBD1. The germline gives CDR1 MNHEY, CDR2 SVGAGI. The V and J ends lost 8 bases and 3 bases, in that order; junction bases with no gene match: 2. This CDR3 comprises 12 residues. CDR3 in amino acids: CASGTGFYEQYF. The CDR3 nucleotides are TGTGCCAGCGGGACAGGGTTCTACGAGCAGTACTTC.

The CDR3 loop reads CASSLRVLGQQTQYF. Written as DNA, the CDR3 is TGCGCCAGCAGCCTGAGGGTCCTGGGTCAACAAACGCAGTATTTT. This chain joins TRBV4-3 and TRBJ2-3; weak D call: TRBD2 (5 bases). The V end lost 4 bases, the J end lost 9 bases, and 20 bases lay between the germline ends. CDR1 is LGHNA, CDR2 YSLEER, per germline. This CDR3 spans 15 amino acids.

J is TRBJ2-3 and V is TRBV5-1; D may be TRBD2 (6 bases). Trimming cost V 2 bases and J 0 bases, with 16 bases left between them. CDR1 is SGHRS, CDR2 YFSETQ, per germline. CDR3 size: 17 residues. This chain's CDR3 is CASSFRPGDTSTDTQYF. CDR3 coding DNA: TGCGCCAGCAGCTTCCGTCCGGGGGATACTAGCACAGATACGCAGTATTTT.

The chain employs TRBV7-9 and TRBJ2-5; TRBD2 might be the D (6 bases). The CDR3 covers 16 residues. CDR1 is SEHNR, CDR2 FQNEAQ, per germline (reference sequence). Trimming shortened V by 6 bases and J by 3 bases, and 20 bases separated the two germline ends. The CDR3 loop reads CASRLEGVGLEETQYF. CDR3 coding DNA: TGTGCCAGCAGGTTGGAGGGAGTAGGTTTAGAAGAGACCCAGTACTTC. Drawing the rest from reference TRBV7-9 and TRBJ2-5, the complete variable domain is DTGVSQNPRHKITKRGQNVTFRCDPISEHNRLYWYRQTLGQGPEFLTYFQNEAQLEKSRLLSDRFSAERPKGSFSTLEIQRTEQGDSAMYLCASRLEGVGLEETQYFGPGTRLLVL.